The rows below give T cell receptor beta chains drawn from one sample of a study of CD8+ T cells in alopecia areata. Measured with immunoSEQ multiplex PCR; TCRdb has only the in-frame clones, and not every one. In the table there are 200,000 to 250,000 clones, 50% to 60% of which are singletons. This sample comprised CD4+ T cells sorted from blood, obtained at week 0. These TCRs come from a human donor with alopecia areata. Each CDR3 is given with its conserved first and last residue. D genes are given only for firm matches. Not all rows give a size; the values are once, few, many and, for expanded clones, a class.

size: .; D: .; V: TRBV29-1; J: TRBJ2-2; CDR3: CSVPGHNTGELFF; DNA: TGCAGCGTCCCGGGACACAACACCGGGGAGCTGTTTTTT
size: few; D: .; V: TRBV4-1; J: TRBJ1-5; CDR3: CASSQDLGSQPQHF; DNA: TGCGCCAGCAGCCAAGATTTGGGGAGTCAGCCCCAGCATTTT
size: .; D: TRBD1; V: TRBV30; J: TRBJ2-6; CDR3: CAWSGQGSYSGANVLTF; DNA: TGTGCCTGGAGTGGACAGGGGAGCTACTCTGGGGCCAACGTCCTGACTTTC
size: .; D: TRBD2; V: TRBV2; J: TRBJ2-1; CDR3: CASRAGTRGSDEQFF; DNA: TGTGCCAGCAGGGCGGGGACTAGAGGGTCGGATGAGCAGTTCTTC
size: .; D: .; V: TRBV6-5; J: TRBJ2-7; CDR3: CASSYSGRFGGEQYF; DNA: TGTGCCAGCAGTTACAGTGGAAGGTTCGGTGGCGAGCAGTACTTC
size: .; D: .; V: TRBV4-1; J: TRBJ2-5; CDR3: CASSPEGWEGDGTQYF; DNA: TGCGCCAGCAGCCCGGAGGGGTGGGAAGGAGATGGGACCCAGTACTTC
size: few; D: .; V: TRBV11-1; J: TRBJ2-5; CDR3: CASSSLGRGETQYF; DNA: TGTGCCAGCAGCTCCCTAGGGCGCGGGGAGACCCAGTACTTC
size: .; D: .; V: TRBV7-3; J: TRBJ2-2; CDR3: CASSLHSTGLTGELFF; DNA: TGTGCCAGCAGCCTCCATTCGACGGGACTCACCGGGGAGCTGTTTTTT
size: .; D: TRBD1; V: TRBV2; J: TRBJ1-5; CDR3: CASSLRDRVLQPQHF; DNA: TGTGCCAGCAGTCTCCGGGACAGGGTCCTTCAGCCCCAGCATTTT
size: .; D: .; V: TRBV5-1; J: TRBJ1-2; CDR3: CASSFGYGYTF; DNA: TGCGCCAGCAGCTTCGGCTATGGCTACACCTTC
size: .; D: .; V: TRBV7-9; J: TRBJ2-3; CDR3: CASSFGTPSDTQYF; DNA: TGTGCCAGCAGCTTCGGGACTCCTTCAGATACGCAGTATTTT
size: few; D: TRBD1; V: TRBV29-1; J: TRBJ1-5; CDR3: CSVDGTVPHQPQHF; DNA: TGCAGCGTTGACGGGACAGTGCCCCATCAGCCCCAGCATTTT
size: .; D: .; V: TRBV4-1; J: TRBJ1-2; CDR3: CASSQARGESYGYTF; DNA: TGCGCCAGCAGCCAAGCTCGGGGAGAGAGCTATGGCTACACCTTC
size: few; D: TRBD2; V: TRBV30; J: TRBJ2-1; CDR3: CAWSWLAGGQSSYNEQFF; DNA: TGTGCCTGGAGTTGGCTAGCGGGAGGCCAGAGCTCCTACAATGAGCAGTTCTTC
size: .; D: .; V: TRBV6-1; J: TRBJ1-2; CDR3: CASSEAHGSLDGYTF; DNA: TGTGCCAGCAGTGAAGCGCACGGGAGTCTGGATGGCTACACCTTC
size: .; D: TRBD2; V: TRBV27; J: TRBJ2-7; CDR3: CASVRLVSGRFTYEQYF; DNA: TGTGCCAGCGTTAGACTTGTAAGCGGGAGGTTTACCTACGAGCAGTACTTC
size: .; D: .; V: TRBV14; J: TRBJ2-2; CDR3: CASSQFGTSNTGELFF; DNA: TGTGCCAGCAGCCAATTCGGGACGTCGAACACCGGGGAGCTGTTTTTT
size: .; D: .; V: TRBV7-6; J: TRBJ1-1; CDR3: CASSFGRTNTEAFF; DNA: TGTGCCAGCAGCTTCGGACGGACGAACACTGAAGCTTTCTTT
size: once; D: .; V: TRBV9; J: TRBJ1-1; CDR3: CASSVEWRGSEAFF; DNA: TGTGCCAGCAGCGTAGAGTGGAGGGGTAGTGAAGCTTTCTTT
size: .; D: .; V: TRBV5-6; J: TRBJ2-4; CDR3: CASSWEMNIQYF; DNA: TGTGCCAGCAGCTGGGAGATGAACATTCAGTACTTC
size: few; D: .; V: TRBV5-1; J: TRBJ2-1; CDR3: CASSLVPALNEQFF; DNA: TGCGCCAGCAGCTTGGTACCGGCCCTCAATGAGCAGTTCTTC
size: .; D: TRBD1; V: TRBV10-1; J: TRBJ1-2; CDR3: CASSRDRDDGYTF; DNA: TGCGCCAGCAGCCGGGACAGGGACGATGGCTACACCTTC
size: .; D: .; V: TRBV2; J: TRBJ1-1; CDR3: CASNHRSMNTEAFF; DNA: TGTGCCAGCAACCATCGCAGCATGAACACTGAAGCTTTCTTT